Following are 20 T cell receptor beta chains from one sample sequenced in a study of T cell repertoires in cytomegalovirus infection. Via MiXCR, TCRdb re-called the reads, giving one row per CDR3 protein. This table has a few hundred thousand distinct CDR3 sequences, about a sixth appearing once. The source material was PBMCs. The receptors were sampled from a human donor in good health (CMV status not recorded). Some clones in this sample may be carry-over from other donors' samples.

The genes are TRBV20-1 and TRBJ2-2; TRBD2 is a possible D gene (5 bases). This CDR3 is built from 13 residues. Germline V gene data show CDR1 as DFQATT and CDR2 as SNEGSKA (reference sequence). Trimming shortened V by 4 bases and J by 4 bases, and 10 bases separated the two germline ends. The CDR3, as DNA: TGCAGTGCTAAATGGCGGGTCACCGGGGAGCTGTTTTTT. It encodes CSAKWRVTGELFF.

The chain combines TRBV5-1 with TRBJ2-1; tentatively, D is TRBD1 (6 bases). The CDR3 runs to 16 residues. CDR1 and CDR2 from the germline V gene are SGHRS and YFSETQ. Trimming pared 0 bases from V and 9 bases from J, leaving 19 bases between. CDR3 DNA sequence: TGCGCCAGCAGCTTGGATGGGACAATTGGGGCAAGTGAGCAGTTCTTC. Its protein product is CASSLDGTIGASEQFF.

At least ten counts were recorded for this clonotype. The V call is TRBV7-8, the J call TRBJ1-5; 8 nucleotides align to TRBD1. Germline trimming cut 7 bases from V and 4 bases from J; bases unmatched to any gene: 3. The germline CDR1 and CDR2 sequences are SGHVS and FQNEAQ. This CDR3 has 13 residues. CDR3 DNA sequence: TGTGCCAGCACCCGGACAGGGAATCAGCCCCAGCATTTT. Amino acids: CASTRTGNQPQHF.

The CDR3 reads CASSLGGQGATYNEQFF. Here the CDR3 DNA reads TGTGCCAGCAGCTTAGGGGGACAGGGGGCCACCTACAATGAGCAGTTCTTC. The V gene is TRBV7-8, the J gene TRBJ2-1; TRBD1 aligns across 12 bases. The germline V gene encodes CDR1 SGHVS and CDR2 FQNEAQ. Unmatched junction bases numbered 3, after V lost 1 base and J lost 2 bases. This CDR3 comprises 17 residues.

This clonotype has a handful of counts. The V and J genes are TRBV6-1 and TRBJ2-5, with D possibly TRBD2 on 6 matching bases. CDR3 length: 15 residues. The V gene lost 5 bases and the J gene lost 5 bases, with 18 bases spanning the gap. From germline, CDR1 is MNHNS and CDR2 SASEGT. CDR3 in amino acids: CASSLRRLGRETQYF. The CDR3 nucleotides are TGTGCCAGCAGTTTAAGGCGGCTTGGGAGGGAGACCCAGTACTTC.

This clonotype was detected a few times. V is TRBV25-1 and J is TRBJ2-1; TRBD2 agrees at 8 bases. CDR3 length: 15 residues. V gave up 7 bases and J gave up 6 bases; unmatched junction bases: 11. Germline CDR1 MGHDK, CDR2 SYGVNS. CDR3 protein: CASKISGVASNEQFF. The CDR3 bases are TGTGCCAGCAAAATTAGCGGGGTGGCCTCCAATGAGCAGTTCTTC.

The V and J genes are TRBV24-1 and TRBJ2-1; a weak D match, TRBD2 (6 bases). CDR3 length equals 15 residues. Germline V lookup: CDR1 KGHDR, CDR2 SFDVKD. V shed 5 bases and J shed 5 bases, with 15 bases lying between them. The DNA for the CDR3 is TGTGCCACCAGTGGCGCGGGGCTTCCGGACAATGAGCAGTTCTTC. Translated, it gives CATSGAGLPDNEQFF.

In this sample, this clonotype turned up a few times. V and J are TRBV5-1 and TRBJ1-1; a weak D match, TRBD1 (5 bases). The germline V gene encodes CDR1 SGHRS and CDR2 YFSETQ. CDR3 length: 15 residues. V was trimmed by 4 bases and J by 0 bases, leaving 13 bases between them. The CDR3 spells CASSPQDGLNTEAFF. The CDR3 DNA sequence: TGCGCCAGCAGCCCACAGGACGGATTGAACACTGAAGCTTTCTTT.

This clonotype appeared many times. The J gene is TRBJ2-7, the V gene TRBV7-9; possible D gene TRBD1, 6 bases. The germline V gene has CDR1 SEHNR and CDR2 FQNEAQ (reference sequence). The length of the CDR3 is 16 residues. V lost 5 bases and J lost 1, with 18 bases in between. The CDR3: CASSVPGTPKSYEQYF. The CDR3 nucleotides are TGTGCCAGCAGCGTCCCCGGGACACCTAAGTCCTACGAGCAGTACTTC.

The chain carries TRBV20-1 and TRBJ2-1; TRBD2 might be the D (6 bases). CDR3 length: 14 residues. CDR1 is DFQATT and CDR2 is SNEGSKA in the germline V gene (reference sequence). Trimming removed 3 bases at V and 2 bases at J, with 11 bases between. The CDR3 spells CSARSGGAYNEQFF. Written as DNA, the CDR3 is TGCAGTGCTAGGAGCGGAGGGGCCTACAATGAGCAGTTCTTC.

This clonotype was recorded a few times. The chain has TRBV6-5 and TRBJ2-1, with D possibly being TRBD2 (5 bases). Trimming pared 0 bases from V and 3 bases from J, leaving 12 bases between. Germline V gives CDR1 MNHEY, CDR2 SVGAGI. The CDR3 spans 16 residues. The CDR3 DNA is TGTGCCAGCAGTTACTCGACCGGGGAACACTACAATGAGCAGTTCTTC. Translated, it gives CASSYSTGEHYNEQFF.

This clonotype turned up a few times. This chain links TRBV6-2 or TRBV6-3 with TRBJ2-5; D possibly uses TRBD1 or TRBD2 (5 bases each). CDR1 is MNHEY, CDR2 SVGEGT, per germline. The CDR3 covers 15 residues. The V gene lost 6 bases and the J gene lost 6 bases, with 20 bases spanning the gap. Here the CDR3 reads CASSSPGPVIKTQYF. The CDR3 bases are TGTGCCAGCAGCAGCCCGGGACCGGTGATAAAGACCCAGTACTTC.

In its sample, this clonotype was seen many times. The V gene is TRBV11-3, the J gene TRBJ1-1; D ambiguous. Per germline, CDR1 SGHNT and CDR2 YENEEA. The CDR3 runs to 13 residues. V was clipped by 1 base and J by 3 bases, with 6 bases between them. Here the CDR3 reads CASSLAEHTEAFF. The CDR3 DNA sequence: TGTGCCAGCAGCTTAGCTGAGCACACTGAAGCTTTCTTT.

The V call is TRBV14, the J call TRBJ2-5; tentative D call: TRBD2 (6 bases). The CDR3 is made up of 15 amino acids. Germline loops: CDR1 SGHDN, CDR2 FVKESK. V was shortened by 4 bases and J by 3 bases, with 15 bases between the two germline ends. CDR3 nucleotide sequence: TGTGCCAGCAGCCCCTTGGGACTTGCAGAAGAGACCCAGTACTTC. Protein: CASSPLGLAEETQYF. Drawing the rest from reference TRBV14 and TRBJ2-5, the complete variable domain is EAGVTQFPSHSVIEKGQTVTLRCDPISGHDNLYWYRRVMGKEIKFLLHFVKESKQDESGMPNNRFLAERTGGTYSTLKVQPAELEDSGVYFCASSPLGLAEETQYFGPGTRLLVL.

CDR3 in DNA: TGTGCCACCACTCCCCGCCTGACAGGAATGAACACTGAAGCTTTCTTT. Translating gives CATTPRLTGMNTEAFF. The chain employs TRBV6-5 and TRBJ1-1, with D possibly matching TRBD1 (6 bases). V was shortened by 10 bases and J by 0 bases, with 21 bases between the two germline ends. There are 16 residues in the CDR3. CDR1 is MNHEY, CDR2 SVGAGI, per germline.

This chain connects TRBV6-5 to TRBJ1-5; D might be TRBD1 (5 bases). The CDR3 spans 13 residues. Between the trimmed V and J ends, which lost 6 bases and 7 bases, there was a span of 13 bases. Per germline, CDR1 MNHEY and CDR2 SVGAGI. CDR3 protein: CASRGGRGQPQHF. CDR3 coding DNA: TGTGCCAGCAGGGGGGGGAGGGGACAGCCCCAGCATTTT.

This clonotype appeared a few times. The chain uses TRBV5-4 and TRBJ2-7, with 11 nucleotides matching TRBD2. The junction had 4 bases not matched to a gene; V was cut back by 2 bases and J by 3 bases. The CDR3 loop spans 15 amino acids. Germline values: CDR1 SGHNT, CDR2 YYREEE (reference sequence). CDR3 bases: TGTGCCAGCAGCTTCCGACTAGCGGGGAACTACGAGCAGTACTTC. It specifies CASSFRLAGNYEQYF. Full variable domain (remainder filled in from reference TRBV5-4 and TRBJ2-7): ETGVTQSPTHLIKTRGQQVTLRCSSQSGHNTVSWYQQALGQGPQFIFQYYREEENGRGNFPPRFSGLQFPNYSSELNVNALELDDSALYLCASSFRLAGNYEQYFGPGTRLTVT.

The table lists this clonotype with many counts. The J gene is TRBJ1-6, the V gene TRBV5-6; 11 positions match TRBD1. V lost 3 bases and J lost 9; bases outside the gene matches: 5. CDR3 length equals 15 residues. Looked up from germline, CDR1 is SGHDT and CDR2 is YYEEEE. DNA of the CDR3: TGTGCCAGCAGCTCCGGACAGGGGGCGTTTTCACCCCTCCACTTT. It codes for CASSSGQGAFSPLHF.

The chain joins TRBV15 to TRBJ2-6; D is unresolved. Looked up from germline, CDR1 is LNHNV and CDR2 is YYDKDF (reference sequence). The V end was cut by 1 base, the J end by 1 base, with 5 bases between. This CDR3 has 15 amino acids. Here the CDR3 reads CATSRGVSGANVLTF. The CDR3 DNA is TGTGCCACCAGCAGAGGGGTATCTGGGGCCAACGTCCTGACTTTC.

This clonotype was detected only a few times. The CDR3 nucleotides read TGTGCCGCACGGACAGAGAGCTCTGGAAACACCATATATTTT. Translated: CAARTESSGNTIYF. The V call is TRBV10-3, the J call TRBJ1-3, with D tentatively TRBD1 (6 bases). Deletions cut 11 bases from V and 0 bases from J, with 14 bases between. CDR3 size: 14 residues. Germline V gene data show CDR1 as ENHRY and CDR2 as SYGVKD.